This T cell receptor (beta chain) was observed in a study of breast tumors, draining lymph nodes, adjacent tissues. This clonotype was observed a single time. CDR1 is SGHRS and CDR2 is YFSETQ in the germline V gene. Trimming removed 6 bases at V and 8 bases at J, with 20 bases between. CDR3 length: 14 residues. Each CDR3 protein is one row after TCRdb ran MiXCR on the multiplex PCR reads. The table records 45,000 to 65,000 distinct CDR3 sequences, around 40% of them present only once. The TCR was taken from a female donor with breast cancer. Some clones in this sample may be carry-over from other donors' samples. The chain carries TRBV5-1 and TRBJ1-2; D is perhaps TRBD1 (6 bases). Sequenced sample: breast tumor tissue. The CDR3 spells CASKPGGEICGYTF. The CDR3 bases are TGCGCCAGCAAACCCGGGGGCGAAATCTGCGGCTACACCTTC.